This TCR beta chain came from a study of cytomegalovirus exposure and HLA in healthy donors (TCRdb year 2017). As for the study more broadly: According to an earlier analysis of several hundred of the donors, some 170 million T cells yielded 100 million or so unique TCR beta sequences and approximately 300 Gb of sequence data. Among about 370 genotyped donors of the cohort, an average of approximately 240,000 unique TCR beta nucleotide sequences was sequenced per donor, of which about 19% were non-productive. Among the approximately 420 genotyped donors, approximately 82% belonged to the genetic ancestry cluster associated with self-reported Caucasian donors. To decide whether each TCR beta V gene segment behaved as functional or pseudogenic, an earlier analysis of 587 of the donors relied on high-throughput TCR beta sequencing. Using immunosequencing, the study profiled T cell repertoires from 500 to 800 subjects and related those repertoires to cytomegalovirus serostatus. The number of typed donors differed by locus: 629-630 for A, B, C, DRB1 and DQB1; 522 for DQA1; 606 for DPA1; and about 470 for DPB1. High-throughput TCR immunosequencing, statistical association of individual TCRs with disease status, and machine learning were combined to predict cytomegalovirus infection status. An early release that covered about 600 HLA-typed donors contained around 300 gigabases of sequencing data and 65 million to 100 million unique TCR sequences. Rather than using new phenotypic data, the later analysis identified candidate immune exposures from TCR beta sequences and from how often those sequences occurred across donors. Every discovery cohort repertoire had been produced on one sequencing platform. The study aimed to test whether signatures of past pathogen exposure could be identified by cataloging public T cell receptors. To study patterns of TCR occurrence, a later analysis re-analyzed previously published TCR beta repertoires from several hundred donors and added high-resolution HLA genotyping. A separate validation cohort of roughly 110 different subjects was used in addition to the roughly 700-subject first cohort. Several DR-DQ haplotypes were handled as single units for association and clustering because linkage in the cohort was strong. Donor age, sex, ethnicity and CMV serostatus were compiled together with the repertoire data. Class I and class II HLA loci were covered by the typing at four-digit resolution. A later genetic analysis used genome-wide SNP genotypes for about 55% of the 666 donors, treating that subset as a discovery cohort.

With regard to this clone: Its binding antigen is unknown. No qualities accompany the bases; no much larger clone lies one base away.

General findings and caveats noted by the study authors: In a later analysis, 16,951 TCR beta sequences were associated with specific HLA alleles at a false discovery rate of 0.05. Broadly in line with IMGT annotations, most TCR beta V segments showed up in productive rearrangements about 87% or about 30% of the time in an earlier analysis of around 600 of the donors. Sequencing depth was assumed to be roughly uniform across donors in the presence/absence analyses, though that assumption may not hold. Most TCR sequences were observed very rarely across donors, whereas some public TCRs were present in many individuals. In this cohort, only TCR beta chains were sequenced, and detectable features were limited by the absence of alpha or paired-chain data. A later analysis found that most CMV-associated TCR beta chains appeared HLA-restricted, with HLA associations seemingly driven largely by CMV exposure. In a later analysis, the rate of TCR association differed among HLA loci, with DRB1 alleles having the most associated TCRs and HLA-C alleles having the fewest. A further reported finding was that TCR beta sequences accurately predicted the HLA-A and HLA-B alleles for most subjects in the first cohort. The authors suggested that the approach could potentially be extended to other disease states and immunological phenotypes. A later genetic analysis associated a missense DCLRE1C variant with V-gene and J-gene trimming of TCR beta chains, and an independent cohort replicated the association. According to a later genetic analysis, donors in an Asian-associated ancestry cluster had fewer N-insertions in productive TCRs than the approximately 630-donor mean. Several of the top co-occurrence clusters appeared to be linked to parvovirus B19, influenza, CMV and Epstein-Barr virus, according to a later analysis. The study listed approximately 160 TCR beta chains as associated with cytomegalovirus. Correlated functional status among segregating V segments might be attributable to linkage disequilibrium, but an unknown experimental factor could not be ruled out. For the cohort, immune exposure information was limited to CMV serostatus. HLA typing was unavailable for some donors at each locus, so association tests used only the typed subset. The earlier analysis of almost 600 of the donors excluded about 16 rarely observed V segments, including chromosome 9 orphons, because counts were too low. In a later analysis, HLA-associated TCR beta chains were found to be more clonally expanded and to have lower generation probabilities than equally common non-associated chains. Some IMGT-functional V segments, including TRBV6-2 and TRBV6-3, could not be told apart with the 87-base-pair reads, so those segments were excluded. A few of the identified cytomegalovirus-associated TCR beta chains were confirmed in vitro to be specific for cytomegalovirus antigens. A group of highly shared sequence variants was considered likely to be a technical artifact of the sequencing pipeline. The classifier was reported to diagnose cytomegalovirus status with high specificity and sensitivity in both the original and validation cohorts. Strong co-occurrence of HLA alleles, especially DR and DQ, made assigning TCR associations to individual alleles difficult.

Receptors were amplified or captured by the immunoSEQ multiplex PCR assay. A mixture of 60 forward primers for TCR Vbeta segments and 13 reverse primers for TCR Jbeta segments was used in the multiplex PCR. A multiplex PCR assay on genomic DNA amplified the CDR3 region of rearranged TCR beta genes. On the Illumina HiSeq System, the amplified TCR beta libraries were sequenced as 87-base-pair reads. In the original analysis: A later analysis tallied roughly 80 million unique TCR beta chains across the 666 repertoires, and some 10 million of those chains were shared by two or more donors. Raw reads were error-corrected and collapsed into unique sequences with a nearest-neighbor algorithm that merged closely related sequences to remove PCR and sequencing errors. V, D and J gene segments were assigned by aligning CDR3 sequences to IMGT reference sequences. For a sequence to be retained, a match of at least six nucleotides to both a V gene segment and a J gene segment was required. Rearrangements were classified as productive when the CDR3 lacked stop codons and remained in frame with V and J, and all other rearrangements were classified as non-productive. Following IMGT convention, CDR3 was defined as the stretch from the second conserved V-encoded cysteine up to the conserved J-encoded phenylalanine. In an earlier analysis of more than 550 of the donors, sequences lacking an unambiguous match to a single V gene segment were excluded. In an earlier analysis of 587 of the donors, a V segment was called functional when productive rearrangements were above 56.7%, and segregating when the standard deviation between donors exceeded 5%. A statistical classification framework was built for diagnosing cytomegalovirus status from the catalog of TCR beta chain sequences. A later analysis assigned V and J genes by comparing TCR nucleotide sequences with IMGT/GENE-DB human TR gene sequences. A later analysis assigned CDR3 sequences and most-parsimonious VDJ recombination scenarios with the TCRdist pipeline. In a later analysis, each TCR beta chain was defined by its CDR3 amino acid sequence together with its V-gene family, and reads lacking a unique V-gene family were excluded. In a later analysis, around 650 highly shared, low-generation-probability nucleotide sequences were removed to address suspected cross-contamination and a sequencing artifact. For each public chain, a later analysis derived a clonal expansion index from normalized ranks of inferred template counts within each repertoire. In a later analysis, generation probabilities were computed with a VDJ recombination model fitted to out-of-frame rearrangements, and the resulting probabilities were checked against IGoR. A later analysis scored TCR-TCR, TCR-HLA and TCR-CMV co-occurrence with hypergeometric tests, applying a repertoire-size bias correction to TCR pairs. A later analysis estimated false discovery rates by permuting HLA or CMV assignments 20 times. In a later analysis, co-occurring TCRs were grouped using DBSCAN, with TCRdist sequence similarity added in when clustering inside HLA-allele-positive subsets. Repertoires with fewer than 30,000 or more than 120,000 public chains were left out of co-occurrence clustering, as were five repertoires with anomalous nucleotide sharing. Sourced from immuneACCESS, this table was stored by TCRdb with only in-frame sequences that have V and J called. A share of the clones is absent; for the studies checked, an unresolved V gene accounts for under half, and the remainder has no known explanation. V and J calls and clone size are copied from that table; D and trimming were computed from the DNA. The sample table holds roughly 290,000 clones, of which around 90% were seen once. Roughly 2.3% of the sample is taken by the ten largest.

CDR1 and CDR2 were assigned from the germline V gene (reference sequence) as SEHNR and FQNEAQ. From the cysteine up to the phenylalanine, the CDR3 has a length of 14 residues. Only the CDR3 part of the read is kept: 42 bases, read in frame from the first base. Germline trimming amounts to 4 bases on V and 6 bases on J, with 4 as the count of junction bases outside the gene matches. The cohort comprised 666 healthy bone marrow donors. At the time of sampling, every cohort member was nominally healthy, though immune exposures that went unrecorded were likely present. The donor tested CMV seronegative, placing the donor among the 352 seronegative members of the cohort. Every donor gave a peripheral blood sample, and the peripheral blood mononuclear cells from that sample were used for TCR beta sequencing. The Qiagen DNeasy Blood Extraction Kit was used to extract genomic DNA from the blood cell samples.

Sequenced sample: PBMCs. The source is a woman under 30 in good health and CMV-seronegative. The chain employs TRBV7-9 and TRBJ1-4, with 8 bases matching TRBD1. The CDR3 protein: CASSSDRGDEKLFF. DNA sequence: TGTGCCAGCAGCTCAGACAGGGGTGATGAAAAACTGTTTTTT.